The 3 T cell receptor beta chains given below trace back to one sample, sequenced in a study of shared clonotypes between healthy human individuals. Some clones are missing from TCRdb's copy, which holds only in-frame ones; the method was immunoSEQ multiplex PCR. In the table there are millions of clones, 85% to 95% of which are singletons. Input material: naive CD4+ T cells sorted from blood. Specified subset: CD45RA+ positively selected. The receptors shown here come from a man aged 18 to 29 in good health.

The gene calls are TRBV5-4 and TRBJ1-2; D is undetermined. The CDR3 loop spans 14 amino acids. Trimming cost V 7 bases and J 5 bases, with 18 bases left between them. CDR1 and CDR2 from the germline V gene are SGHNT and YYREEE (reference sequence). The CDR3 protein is CASPRESLGYGYTF. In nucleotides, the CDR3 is TGTGCCAGCCCTCGGGAGTCCCTAGGGTATGGCTACACCTTC.

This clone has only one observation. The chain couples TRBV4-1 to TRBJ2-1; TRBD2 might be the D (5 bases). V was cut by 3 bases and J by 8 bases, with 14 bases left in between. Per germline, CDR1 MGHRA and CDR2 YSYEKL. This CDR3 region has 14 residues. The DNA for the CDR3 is TGCGCCAGCAGCCATGGTAGGAGGCCTGATGAGCAGTTCTTC. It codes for CASSHGRRPDEQFF.

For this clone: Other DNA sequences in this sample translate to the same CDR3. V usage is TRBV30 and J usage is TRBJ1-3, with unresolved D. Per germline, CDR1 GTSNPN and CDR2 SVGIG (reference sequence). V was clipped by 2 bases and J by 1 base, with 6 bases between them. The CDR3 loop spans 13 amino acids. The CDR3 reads CAWSRSSGNTIYF. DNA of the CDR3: TGTGCCTGGAGTCGAAGTTCTGGAAACACCATATATTTT.